Shown below are 11 T cell receptor beta chains from a single sample sequenced in a study of control samples from healthy donors and cancer patients. TCRdb's table, derived via immunoSEQ multiplex PCR, lists solely in-frame clones and lacks some. The table records approximately 30,000 clones, just under 90% of them present only once. Sequences were obtained from PBMCs. All receptors derive from a woman aged 40-49 years with lung cancer.

J is TRBJ1-1 and V is TRBV27; no reliable D call. Germline V gene lookup returns CDR1 MNHEY and CDR2 SMNVEV (reference sequence). V was trimmed by 6 bases and J by 0 bases, leaving 17 bases between them. The CDR3 runs 16 residues. In DNA, the CDR3 is TGTGCCAGCAGAAGCTACCGCGCCGGCATGAACACTGAAGCTTTCTTT. Translated: CASRSYRAGMNTEAFF.

V gene TRBV6-5 combines with J gene TRBJ2-2; D possibly corresponds to TRBD2 (6 bases). The CDR3 covers 15 residues. Trimming stripped 4 bases from V and 2 bases from J, with 11 bases between. Germline V gene sequence: CDR1 MNHEY, CDR2 SVGAGI. The DNA of the CDR3 is TGTGCCAGCAGTTCCCCGGGACTCAACACCGGGGAGCTGTTTTTT. Translated, it gives CASSSPGLNTGELFF.

This rearrangement joins TRBV7-3 to TRBJ2-3; D possibly uses TRBD1 or TRBD2 (5 bases each). Germline V gives CDR1 SGHTA, CDR2 FQGTGA. V was clipped by 1 base and J by 0 bases, with 8 bases between them. CDR3 length: 15 amino acids. CDR3 nucleotide sequence: TGTGCCAGCAGCTTAAGGGGACCTAGCACAGATACGCAGTATTTT. Encoded protein: CASSLRGPSTDTQYF.

The chain links TRBV6-6 to TRBJ2-2; D may be TRBD1 (7 bases). Germline V gene sequence: CDR1 MNHNY, CDR2 SVGAGI (reference sequence). The germline V and J ends were trimmed by 7 bases and 5 bases, with 11 bases remaining between them. The CDR3 contains 13 residues. In nucleotides, the CDR3 is TGTGCCAGCACTCCAGGGGGGACCGGGGAGCTGTTTTTT. Amino acids: CASTPGGTGELFF.

This chain uses TRBV2 with TRBJ1-2; D ambiguous. With 1 base removed from V and 4 bases from J, the gap between germline ends came to 7 bases. The germline V gene has CDR1 SNHLY and CDR2 FYNNEI. The CDR3 is made up of 13 amino acids. The CDR3 protein is CASSEVSTYGYTF. The CDR3, as DNA: TGTGCCAGCAGTGAAGTCTCAACCTATGGCTACACCTTC.

This chain joins TRBV7-8 and TRBJ2-2; D not resolved. CDR3 length equals 12 residues. Germline CDR1 SGHVS, CDR2 FQNEAQ. The CDR3 loop reads CAGSLNTGELFF. In DNA, the CDR3 is TGTGCTGGGTCATTGAACACCGGGGAGCTGTTTTTT.

The chain employs TRBV24-1 and TRBJ1-5; D remains ambiguous. V was pared by 5 bases and J by 7 bases, with 8 bases between. The CDR3 contains 12 residues. Germline-derived CDR1 and CDR2 are KGHDR and SFDVKD. The CDR3, as DNA: TGTGCCACCAGTGGGCCCGAACAGCCCCAGCATTTT. Residues: CATSGPEQPQHF.

This rearrangement joins TRBV2 to TRBJ1-2; D is possibly TRBD1 (6 bases). This CDR3 has 17 amino acids. Trimming removed 6 bases from V and 4 bases from J, with 24 bases in between. Per germline, CDR1 SNHLY and CDR2 FYNNEI. CDR3 region: CASSARSTGMSTYGYTF. CDR3 nucleotides: TGTGCCAGCAGCGCGCGTAGCACAGGGATGAGCACCTATGGCTACACCTTC.

There are a few counts of this clone. This CDR3 is CASSLTAGGPRGADTQYF. CDR3 DNA sequence: TGTGCCAGCAGTCTTACAGCGGGGGGGCCCAGGGGGGCAGATACGCAGTATTTT. J is TRBJ2-3 and V is TRBV6-6; 10 nucleotides agree with TRBD2. The CDR3 runs to 18 residues. V was clipped by 5 bases and J by 4 bases; unmatched bases: 15. In germline, CDR1 is MNHNY, CDR2 SVGAGI (reference sequence).

The rearrangement uses TRBV2 and TRBJ2-2; maybe TRBD1 (6 bases). The germline gives CDR1 SNHLY, CDR2 FYNNEI. V was shortened by 6 bases and J by 7 bases, with 24 bases between the two germline ends. The CDR3 consists of 17 residues. CDR3 DNA: TGTGCCAGCAGCCTAAAAATGGCAGGGGTGGGCATCGGGGAGCTGTTTTTT. Translation gives CASSLKMAGVGIGELFF. The whole variable domain, filled in from reference TRBV2 and TRBJ2-2, reads EPEVTQTPSHQVTQMGQEVILRCVPISNHLYFYWYRQILGQKVEFLVSFYNNEISEKSEIFDDQFSVERPDGSNFTLKIRSTKLEDSAMYFCASSLKMAGVGIGELFFGEGSRLTVL.

CDR3 coding DNA: TGTGCCAGCAGTGAAGAAGGAACGACGAAGAGAAAACTGTTTTTT. It encodes CASSEEGTTKRKLFF. The chain recombines TRBV6-1 with TRBJ1-4, with unresolved D. Germline V CDR1 and CDR2: MNHNS, SASEGT. This CDR3 region has 15 residues. The V end was cut by 1 base, the J end by 10 bases, with 16 bases between.